Listed here are 22 T cell receptor beta chains from one sample, sequenced in a study of cytomegalovirus exposure and HLA in healthy donors. Both 60 Vbeta primers and 13 Jbeta primers went into the PCR. TCRdb's table, derived via immunoSEQ multiplex PCR, lists solely in-frame clones and lacks some. The sample has about 180,000 clones; over 60% are singletons. Sequencing input: PBMCs. Source of these receptors: a young man in good health and CMV-seronegative.

This chain uses TRBV9 with TRBJ1-1, with 10 bases that match TRBD1. With V trimmed by 4 bases and J by 11 bases, 8 bases remained unmatched. This CDR3 spans 13 amino acids. The germline V gene has CDR1 SGDLS and CDR2 YYNGEE. The CDR3 nucleotides read TGTGCCAGCAGCCCGGGACAGGGGACTGGGGCTTTCTTT. This translates into CASSPGQGTGAFF.

V usage is TRBV6-5 and J usage is TRBJ2-5; D is perhaps TRBD1 (6 bases). Germline V CDR1 and CDR2: MNHEY, SVGAGI. The CDR3 is 12 residues long. Trimming removed 10 bases at V and 5 bases at J, with 14 bases between. The CDR3 DNA reads as TGTGCCACGAAACAGGGATATGAGACCCAGTACTTC. This translates into CATKQGYETQYF.

V usage is TRBV7-9 and J usage is TRBJ2-3, with TRBD2 as a possible D gene (5 bases). V dropped 5 bases and J dropped 2 bases, with 14 bases sitting between them. The CDR3 covers 15 residues. Germline V CDR1 and CDR2: SEHNR, FQNEAQ (reference sequence). CDR3 region: CASSEEEEVTDTQYF. CDR3 nucleotide sequence: TGTGCCAGCAGCGAAGAGGAGGAGGTCACAGATACGCAGTATTTT.

The chain carries TRBV6-6 and TRBJ2-5; D call uncertain. From germline, CDR1 is MNHNY and CDR2 SVGAGI (reference sequence). V gave up 2 bases and J gave up 5 bases, with 6 bases separating them. The length of the CDR3 is 12 residues. This chain's CDR3 is CASSYMRETQYF. In DNA, the CDR3 is TGTGCCAGCAGTTACATGAGGGAGACCCAGTACTTC.

As DNA, the CDR3 is TGCGCCAGCAGGATAGAATATAATTCACCCCTCCACTTT. Protein sequence: CASRIEYNSPLHF. The chain couples TRBV4-1 to TRBJ1-6; D is unresolved. V lost 6 bases and J lost 4, with 7 bases in between. This CDR3 comprises 13 residues. Germline assignment: CDR1 MGHRA and CDR2 YSYEKL.

This clone was recorded only once. This chain links TRBV6-1 with TRBJ1-3, with TRBD1 identical over 7 bases. The CDR3 covers 14 residues. V was clipped by 4 bases and J by 3 bases; unmatched bases: 3. Germline CDR1 and CDR2: MNHNS and SASEGT. CDR3 sequence: CASSAGTVGNTIYF. CDR3 DNA sequence: TGTGCCAGCAGTGCCGGGACAGTTGGAAACACCATATATTTT.

V gene TRBV19 combines with J gene TRBJ1-1, with D hard to call. With 5 bases removed from V and 6 bases from J, the gap between germline ends came to 16 bases. Germline CDR1 reads LNHDA; CDR2 reads SQIVND (reference sequence). This CDR3 spans 14 amino acids. CDR3 in DNA: TGTGCCAGTAGTTCCCCCCCCGCCCAGGCTGAAGCTTTCTTT. As protein: CASSSPPAQAEAFF.

This clone was found a few times. The rearrangement joins TRBV6-5 to TRBJ2-7; no definite D call. This CDR3 comprises 13 residues. V lost 2 bases, J lost 4 bases, and 9 bases lay in between. Germline CDR1 is MNHEY and CDR2 is SVGAGI. CDR3 protein: CASSYGQPYEQYF. DNA for the CDR3: TGTGCCAGCAGTTACGGGCAGCCATACGAGCAGTACTTC.

This sequence joins TRBV5-6 and TRBJ1-1; TRBD1 agrees at 8 bases. V lost 4 bases, J lost 6 bases, and 14 bases stayed unmatched. Germline loops: CDR1 SGHDT, CDR2 YYEEEE. This CDR3 contains 16 residues. The CDR3 region is CASSRAQDRDRPEAFF. The CDR3 DNA is TGTGCCAGCAGCCGAGCACAGGACAGGGATAGGCCTGAAGCTTTCTTT. Based on the CDR3 plus reference TRBV5-6 and TRBJ1-1, the full variable domain is DAGVTQSPTHLIKTRGQQVTLRCSPKSGHDTVSWYQQALGQGPQFIFQYYEEEERQRGNFPDRFSGHQFPNYSSELNVNALLLGDSALYLCASSRAQDRDRPEAFFGQGTRLTVV.

The chain combines TRBV10-2 with TRBJ1-5; D may be TRBD1 (6 bases). The CDR3 is 17 residues long. The V gene's germline CDR1 is WSHSY and CDR2 SAAADI. V lost 2 bases, J lost 0 bases, and 14 bases lay in between. CDR3 region: CASSEAKGQISNQPQHF. CDR3 DNA: TGCGCCAGCAGTGAGGCTAAGGGACAAATTAGCAATCAGCCCCAGCATTTT.

The sample holds a few counts of this clone. The chain employs TRBV28 and TRBJ2-2; a possible D gene is TRBD2 (6 bases). Germline assignment: CDR1 MDHEN and CDR2 SYDVKM. The CDR3 is 12 amino acids. Between the trimmed V and J ends, which lost 3 bases and 10 bases, there was a span of 9 bases. The CDR3 is CASSLWREELFF. CDR3 nucleotides: TGTGCCAGCAGTTTGTGGCGGGAGGAGCTGTTTTTT.

This chain uses TRBV5-4 with TRBJ1-1; perhaps TRBD1 as D (5 bases). CDR1 is SGHNT and CDR2 is YYREEE in the germline V gene (reference sequence). Trimming stripped 1 base from V and 4 bases from J, with 14 bases between. This CDR3 is 15 amino acids long. CDR3 in DNA: TGTGCCAGCAGCTTGAGCTCAAGGGGCGGCACTGAAGCTTTCTTT. Translation gives CASSLSSRGGTEAFF.

Concerning this clone: This same CDR3 is encoded by further DNA sequences in the sample. The V call is TRBV28, the J call TRBJ1-2; D is unclear. The CDR3 sequence is 11 residues long. Germline V lookup: CDR1 MDHEN, CDR2 SYDVKM. Trimming took off 8 bases at V and 5 bases at J, with 9 bases between the two ends. The CDR3: CASLEEYGYTF. CDR3 nucleotides: TGTGCCAGCTTGGAGGAATATGGCTACACCTTC.

This clone was observed a single time. The CDR3 nucleotides read TGTGCCAGCAGCTTGGAGCAATCTAGCTATGGCTACACCTTC. It specifies CASSLEQSSYGYTF. J is TRBJ1-2 and V is TRBV5-6; no definite D call. CDR1 is SGHDT, CDR2 YYEEEE, per germline. Deletions cut 0 bases from V and 4 bases from J, with 10 bases between. CDR3 size: 14 residues.

This sequence joins TRBV11-2 and TRBJ2-7; possible D gene TRBD1, 6 bases. This CDR3 is 15 amino acids long. The V and J ends lost 1 base and 2 bases respectively, with 12 bases between them. Germline V gene lookup returns CDR1 SGHAT and CDR2 FQNNGV. The CDR3 reads CASSLGGGSPYEQYF. The CDR3 DNA is TGTGCCAGCAGCTTAGGAGGGGGAAGTCCCTACGAGCAGTACTTC.

V and J are TRBV9 and TRBJ2-7; TRBD2 might be the D (5 bases). V was trimmed by 3 bases and J by 1 base, leaving 8 bases between them. The germline V gene has CDR1 SGDLS and CDR2 YYNGEE. CDR3 length: 13 amino acids. CDR3 region: CASSGRDSYEQYF. Here the CDR3 DNA reads TGTGCCAGCAGCGGTCGGGATTCCTACGAGCAGTACTTC.

This chain connects TRBV4-2 to TRBJ2-3; 12 positions match TRBD2. This CDR3 region has 20 residues. The germline V gene encodes CDR1 LGHNA and CDR2 YNFKEQ. The junction had 13 bases not matched to a gene; V was cut back by 0 bases and J by 3 bases. The CDR3 reads CASSQETGTSGGPKTDTQYF. In DNA, the CDR3 is TGTGCCAGCAGCCAAGAAACAGGAACTAGCGGGGGGCCGAAGACAGATACGCAGTATTTT.

This chain joins TRBV30 and TRBJ2-3; no clear D gene. The germline gives CDR1 GTSNPN, CDR2 SVGIG (reference sequence). CDR3 length: 13 amino acids. V lost 3 bases and J 6 bases, leaving 13 bases between the germline ends. The CDR3 DNA reads as TGTGCCTGGAGCGCAGGAATTTCCGATACGCAGTATTTT. Translating it yields CAWSAGISDTQYF.

In DNA form, the CDR3 reads TGCGCCAGCAGCCCGATTTCGGGTTACGAGCAGTACTTC. This gives the protein CASSPISGYEQYF. The chain couples TRBV5-1 to TRBJ2-7, with unresolved D. CDR3 size: 13 residues. CDR1 SGHRS and CDR2 YFSETQ come from the germline V gene. V was pared by 4 bases and J by 4 bases, with 12 bases between.

This clone was picked up a small number of times. The rearrangement joins TRBV19 to TRBJ2-3, with 9 bases fitting TRBD1. After removal of 5 bases from V and 5 bases from J, the junction contained 8 bases not matched to a gene. Per the germline V gene, CDR1 is LNHDA and CDR2 is SQIVND (reference sequence). The CDR3 has 15 amino acids. CDR3: CASSEQGALRDTQYF. In DNA, the CDR3 is TGTGCCAGTAGTGAACAGGGGGCATTGAGAGATACGCAGTATTTT.

CDR3 protein: CASSSTSGRIYEQYF. The CDR3 DNA is TGTGCCAGCAGCTCGACTAGCGGGAGAATCTACGAGCAGTACTTC. The genes are TRBV13 and TRBJ2-7, with 12 nucleotides matching TRBD2. V lost 4 bases and J lost 3; bases outside the gene matches: 4. The CDR3 is made up of 15 amino acids. Germline lookup yields CDR1 PRHDT and CDR2 FYEKMQ (reference sequence).

V gene TRBV28 combines with J gene TRBJ1-2; weak D call: TRBD1 (6 bases). With 7 bases removed from V and 2 bases from J, the gap between germline ends came to 11 bases. The germline V gene encodes CDR1 MDHEN and CDR2 SYDVKM. This CDR3 has 13 residues. In DNA form, the CDR3 reads TGTGCCAGCAAAACAACAGGGAACTATGGCTACACCTTC. This codes for CASKTTGNYGYTF.